This T cell receptor beta chain was found in a study of early T cells in non-severe SARS-CoV-2 infection. At the level of the study: Sequencing of unsorted whole blood was done on bulk RNA, leaving chains unpaired.

Germline values: CDR1 DFQATT, CDR2 SNEGSKA (reference sequence). The trim removed 6 bases at V and 5 bases at J, leaving 10 bases unmatched. The CDR3 is 14 amino acids. This clonotype has more than one count but fewer than ten. As yet, its antigen is unknown. Tagging with unique molecular identifiers was applied to individual cDNA molecules. TCRdb ran MiXCR on the 5' RACE reads and lists one entry per CDR3 protein. The sample has tens of thousands of distinct CDR3 sequences; under 8% are singletons. The study, taken as a whole, reports: Private and CD4 specificities were missed by VDJdb matching, which favored anti-spike CD8 responses.

The sequenced sample was whole blood, obtained at baseline. The sequence was collected from an adult who was a healthcare worker with PCR-confirmed SARS-CoV-2 infection or an uninfected control (not recorded which). The chain employs TRBV20-1 and TRBJ2-1; 7 bases match TRBD1. CDR3 protein: CSAYDMTGNNEQFF. The CDR3 coding sequence is TGCAGTGCCTATGACATGACAGGGAACAATGAGCAGTTCTTC.